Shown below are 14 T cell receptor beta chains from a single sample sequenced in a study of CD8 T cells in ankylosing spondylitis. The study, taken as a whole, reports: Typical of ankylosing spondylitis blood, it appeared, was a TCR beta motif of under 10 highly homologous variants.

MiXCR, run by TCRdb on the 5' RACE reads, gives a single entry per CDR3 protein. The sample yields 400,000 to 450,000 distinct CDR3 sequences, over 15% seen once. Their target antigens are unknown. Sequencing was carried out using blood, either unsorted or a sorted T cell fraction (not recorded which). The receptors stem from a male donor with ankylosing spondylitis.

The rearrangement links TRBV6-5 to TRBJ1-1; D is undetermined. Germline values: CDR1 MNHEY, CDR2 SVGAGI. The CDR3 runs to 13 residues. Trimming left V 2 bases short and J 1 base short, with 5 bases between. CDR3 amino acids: CASSYQQNTEAFF. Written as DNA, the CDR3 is TGTGCCAGCAGTTACCAACAGAACACTGAAGCTTTCTTT.

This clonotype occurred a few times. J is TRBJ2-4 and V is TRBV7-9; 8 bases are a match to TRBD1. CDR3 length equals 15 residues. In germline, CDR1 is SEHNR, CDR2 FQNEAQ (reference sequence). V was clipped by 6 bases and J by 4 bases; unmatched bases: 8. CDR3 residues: CASRPLQGGKNIQYF. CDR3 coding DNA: TGTGCCAGCAGGCCTCTACAGGGGGGAAAAAACATTCAGTACTTC.

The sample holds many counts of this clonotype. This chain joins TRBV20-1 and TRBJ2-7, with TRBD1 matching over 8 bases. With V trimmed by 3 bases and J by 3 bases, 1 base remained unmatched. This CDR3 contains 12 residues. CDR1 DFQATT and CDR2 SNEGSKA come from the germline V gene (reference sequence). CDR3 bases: TGCAGTGCTAGTGGGACAGGCTACGAGCAGTACTTC. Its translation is CSASGTGYEQYF.

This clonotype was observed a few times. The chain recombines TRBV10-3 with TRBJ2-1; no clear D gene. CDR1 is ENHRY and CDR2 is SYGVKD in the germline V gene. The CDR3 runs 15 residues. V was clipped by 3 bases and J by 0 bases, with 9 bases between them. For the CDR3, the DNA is TGTGCCATCAGTGAAGGGCCCCCCTCCTACAATGAGCAGTTCTTC. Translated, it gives CAISEGPPSYNEQFF.

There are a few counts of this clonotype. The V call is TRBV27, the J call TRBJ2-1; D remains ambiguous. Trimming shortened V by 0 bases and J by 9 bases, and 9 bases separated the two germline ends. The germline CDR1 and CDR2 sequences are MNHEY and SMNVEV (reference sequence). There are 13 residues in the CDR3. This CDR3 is CASSLSRYGEQFF. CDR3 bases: TGTGCCAGCAGTTTATCCCGCTATGGTGAGCAGTTCTTC.

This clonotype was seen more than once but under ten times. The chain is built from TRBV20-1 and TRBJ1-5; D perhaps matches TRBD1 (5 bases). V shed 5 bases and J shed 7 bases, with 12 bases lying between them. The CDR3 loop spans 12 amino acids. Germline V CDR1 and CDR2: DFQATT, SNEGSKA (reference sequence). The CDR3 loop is CSAWGGGQPQHF. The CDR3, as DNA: TGCAGTGCTTGGGGGGGGGGACAGCCCCAGCATTTT.

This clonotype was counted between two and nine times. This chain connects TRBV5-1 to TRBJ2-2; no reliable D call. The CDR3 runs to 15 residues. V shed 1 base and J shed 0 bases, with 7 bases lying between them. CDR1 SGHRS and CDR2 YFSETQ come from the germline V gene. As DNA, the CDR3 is TGCGCCAGCAGCTTGATCACTCCGAACACCGGGGAGCTGTTTTTT. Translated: CASSLITPNTGELFF. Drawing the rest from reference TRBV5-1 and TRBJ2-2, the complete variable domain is KAGVTQTPRYLIKTRGQQVTLSCSPISGHRSVSWYQQTPGQGLQFLFEYFSETQRNKGNFPGRFSGRQFSNSRSEMNVSTLELGDSALYLCASSLITPNTGELFFGEGSRLTVL.

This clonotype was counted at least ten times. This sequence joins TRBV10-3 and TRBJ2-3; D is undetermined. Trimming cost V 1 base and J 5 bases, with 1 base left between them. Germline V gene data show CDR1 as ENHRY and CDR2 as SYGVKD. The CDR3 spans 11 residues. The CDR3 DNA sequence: TGTGCCATCAGTGAGTTAGATACGCAGTATTTT. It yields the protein CAISELDTQYF.

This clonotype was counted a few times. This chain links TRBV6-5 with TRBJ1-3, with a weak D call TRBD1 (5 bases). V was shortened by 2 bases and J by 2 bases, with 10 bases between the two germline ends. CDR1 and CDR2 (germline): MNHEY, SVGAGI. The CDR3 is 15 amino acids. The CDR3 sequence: CASSYTRGAGNTIYF. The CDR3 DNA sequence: TGTGCCAGCAGTTACACCCGGGGGGCTGGAAACACCATATATTTT.

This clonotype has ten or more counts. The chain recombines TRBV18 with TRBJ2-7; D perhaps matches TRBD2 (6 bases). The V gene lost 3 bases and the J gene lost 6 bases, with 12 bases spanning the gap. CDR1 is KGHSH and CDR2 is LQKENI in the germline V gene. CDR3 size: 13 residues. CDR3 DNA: TGTGCCAGCTCACCTAACCGGGAGTTCGAGCAGTACTTC. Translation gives CASSPNREFEQYF.

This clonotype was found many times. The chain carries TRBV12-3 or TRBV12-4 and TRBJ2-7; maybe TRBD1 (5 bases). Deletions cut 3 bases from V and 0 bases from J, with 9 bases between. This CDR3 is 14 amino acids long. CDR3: CASSFRQGSYEQYF. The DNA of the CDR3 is TGTGCCAGCAGTTTTAGGCAGGGCTCCTACGAGCAGTACTTC.

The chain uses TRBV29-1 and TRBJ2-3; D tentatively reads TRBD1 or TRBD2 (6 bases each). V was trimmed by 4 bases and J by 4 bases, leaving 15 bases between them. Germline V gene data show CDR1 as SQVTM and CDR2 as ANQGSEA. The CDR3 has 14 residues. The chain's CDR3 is CSVGRGGGADTQYF. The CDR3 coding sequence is TGCAGCGTTGGCAGGGGAGGTGGAGCAGATACGCAGTATTTT.

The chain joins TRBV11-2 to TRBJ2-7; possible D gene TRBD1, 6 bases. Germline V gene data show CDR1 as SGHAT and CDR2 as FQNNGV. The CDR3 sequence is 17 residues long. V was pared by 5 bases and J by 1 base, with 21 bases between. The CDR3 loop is CASSLRRGLGGSYEQYF. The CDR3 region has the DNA TGTGCCAGCAGCCTACGACGGGGCTTAGGGGGTTCCTACGAGCAGTACTTC.

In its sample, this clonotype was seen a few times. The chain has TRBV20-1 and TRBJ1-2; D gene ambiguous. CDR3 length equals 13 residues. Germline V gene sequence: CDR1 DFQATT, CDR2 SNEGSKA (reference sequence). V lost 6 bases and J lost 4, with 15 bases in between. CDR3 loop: CSAAPGASYGYTF. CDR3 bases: TGCAGTGCCGCCCCGGGAGCCTCCTATGGCTACACCTTC.